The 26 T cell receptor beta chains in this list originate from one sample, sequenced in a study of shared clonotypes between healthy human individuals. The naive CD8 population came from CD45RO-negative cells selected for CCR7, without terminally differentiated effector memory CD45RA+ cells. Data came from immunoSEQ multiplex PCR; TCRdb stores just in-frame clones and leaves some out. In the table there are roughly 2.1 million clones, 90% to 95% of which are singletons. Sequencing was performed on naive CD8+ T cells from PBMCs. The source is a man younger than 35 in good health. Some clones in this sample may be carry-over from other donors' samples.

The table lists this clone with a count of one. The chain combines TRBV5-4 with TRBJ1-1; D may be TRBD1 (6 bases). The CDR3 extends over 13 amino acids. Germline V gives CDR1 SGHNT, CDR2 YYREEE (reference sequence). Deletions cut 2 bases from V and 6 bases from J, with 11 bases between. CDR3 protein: CASSFGTPAEAFF. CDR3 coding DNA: TGTGCCAGCAGCTTTGGGACACCCGCTGAAGCTTTCTTT. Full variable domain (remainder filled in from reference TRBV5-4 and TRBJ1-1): ETGVTQSPTHLIKTRGQQVTLRCSSQSGHNTVSWYQQALGQGPQFIFQYYREEENGRGNFPPRFSGLQFPNYSSELNVNALELDDSALYLCASSFGTPAEAFFGQGTRLTVV.

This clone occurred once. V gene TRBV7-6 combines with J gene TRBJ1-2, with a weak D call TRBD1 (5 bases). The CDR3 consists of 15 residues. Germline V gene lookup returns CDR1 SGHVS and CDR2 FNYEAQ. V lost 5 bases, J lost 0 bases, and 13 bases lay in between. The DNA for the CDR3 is TGTGCCAGCAGCCCGGGGCCCGGTGCTAACTATGGCTACACCTTC. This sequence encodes CASSPGPGANYGYTF.

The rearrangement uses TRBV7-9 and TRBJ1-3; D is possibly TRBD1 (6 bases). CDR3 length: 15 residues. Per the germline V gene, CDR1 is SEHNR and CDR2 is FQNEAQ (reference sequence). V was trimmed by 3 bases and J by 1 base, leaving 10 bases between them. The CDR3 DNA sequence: TGTGCCAGCAGCTTTGGGGGCCCTTCTGGAAACACCATATATTTT. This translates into CASSFGGPSGNTIYF. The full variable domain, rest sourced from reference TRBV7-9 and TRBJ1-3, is DTGVSQNPRHKITKRGQNVTFRCDPISEHNRLYWYRQTLGQGPEFLTYFQNEAQLEKSRLLSDRFSAERPKGSFSTLEIQRTEQGDSAMYLCASSFGGPSGNTIYFGEGSWLTVV.

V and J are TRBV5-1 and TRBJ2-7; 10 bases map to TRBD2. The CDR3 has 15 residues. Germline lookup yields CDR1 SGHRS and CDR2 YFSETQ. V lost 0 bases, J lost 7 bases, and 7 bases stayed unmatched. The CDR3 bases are TGCGCCAGCAGCTTGGATCTAGCGGGAGTCTGGGAGCAGTACTTC. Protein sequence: CASSLDLAGVWEQYF.

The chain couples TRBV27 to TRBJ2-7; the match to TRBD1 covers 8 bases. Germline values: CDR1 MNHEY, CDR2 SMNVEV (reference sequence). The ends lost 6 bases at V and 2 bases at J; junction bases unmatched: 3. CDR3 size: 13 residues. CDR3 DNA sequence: TGTGCCAGCAGATTCAGGGGGCCCTACGAGCAGTACTTC. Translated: CASRFRGPYEQYF.

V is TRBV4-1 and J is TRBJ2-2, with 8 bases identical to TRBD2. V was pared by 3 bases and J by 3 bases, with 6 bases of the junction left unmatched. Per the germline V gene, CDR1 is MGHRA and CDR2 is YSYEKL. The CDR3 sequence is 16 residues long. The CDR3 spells CASSQVKREYTGELFF. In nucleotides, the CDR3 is TGCGCCAGCAGCCAGGTTAAGCGGGAGTACACCGGGGAGCTGTTTTTT.

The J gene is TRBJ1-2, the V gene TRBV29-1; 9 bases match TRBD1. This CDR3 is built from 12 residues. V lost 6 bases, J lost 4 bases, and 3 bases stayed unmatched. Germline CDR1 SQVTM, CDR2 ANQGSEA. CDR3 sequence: CSVRGQGYGYTF. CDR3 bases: TGCAGCGTCCGGGGACAGGGCTATGGCTACACCTTC.

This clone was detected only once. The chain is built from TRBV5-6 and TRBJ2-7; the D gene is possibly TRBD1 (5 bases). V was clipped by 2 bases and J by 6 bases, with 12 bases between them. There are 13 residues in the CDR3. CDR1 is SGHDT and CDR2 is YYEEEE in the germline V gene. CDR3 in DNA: TGTGCCAGCAGCTTAAGGGGTCGAGTCGAGCAGTACTTC. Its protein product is CASSLRGRVEQYF.

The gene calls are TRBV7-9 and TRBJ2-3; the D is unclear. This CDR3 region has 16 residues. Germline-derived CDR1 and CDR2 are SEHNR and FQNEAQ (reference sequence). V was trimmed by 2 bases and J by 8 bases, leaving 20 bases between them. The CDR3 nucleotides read TGTGCCAGCAGCTTATCCCCAGCAGTCCTTGCTAGTACGCAGTATTTT. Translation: CASSLSPAVLASTQYF.

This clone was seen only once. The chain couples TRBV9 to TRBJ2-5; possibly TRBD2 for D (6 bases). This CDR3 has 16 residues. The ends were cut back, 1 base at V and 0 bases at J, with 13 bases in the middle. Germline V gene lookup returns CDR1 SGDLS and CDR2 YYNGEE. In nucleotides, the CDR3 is TGTGCCAGCAGCGTACGGGGGAACCCGTACCAAGAGACCCAGTACTTC. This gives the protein CASSVRGNPYQETQYF.

The CDR3: CASSRRVMNTEAFF. The DNA for the CDR3 is TGTGCCAGCAGTCGCCGGGTTATGAACACTGAAGCTTTCTTT. The chain combines TRBV6-5 with TRBJ1-1; D is ambiguous. This CDR3 has 14 residues. V lost 5 bases to trimming and J lost 0 bases, with 10 bases between them. Germline V gene sequence: CDR1 MNHEY, CDR2 SVGAGI.

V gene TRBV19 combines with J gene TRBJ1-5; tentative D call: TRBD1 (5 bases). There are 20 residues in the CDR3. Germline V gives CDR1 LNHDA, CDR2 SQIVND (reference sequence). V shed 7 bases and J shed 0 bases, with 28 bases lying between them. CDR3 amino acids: CASTQPGRPQDSYSNQPQHF. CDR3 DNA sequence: TGTGCCAGTACCCAACCGGGACGGCCGCAGGATTCCTATAGCAATCAGCCCCAGCATTTT.

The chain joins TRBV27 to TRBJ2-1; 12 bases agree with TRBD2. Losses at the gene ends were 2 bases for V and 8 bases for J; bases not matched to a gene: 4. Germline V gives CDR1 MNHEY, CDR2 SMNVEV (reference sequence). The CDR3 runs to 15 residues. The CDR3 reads CASSLTSGRNDEQFF. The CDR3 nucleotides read TGTGCCAGCAGTTTAACTAGCGGGAGGAACGATGAGCAGTTCTTC.

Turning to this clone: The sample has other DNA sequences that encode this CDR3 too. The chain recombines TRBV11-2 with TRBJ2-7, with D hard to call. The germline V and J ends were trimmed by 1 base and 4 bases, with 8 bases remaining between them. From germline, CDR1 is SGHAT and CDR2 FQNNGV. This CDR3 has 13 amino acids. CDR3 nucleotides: TGTGCCAGCAGCTTAGTGGGTGGGTACGAGCAGTACTTC. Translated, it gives CASSLVGGYEQYF.

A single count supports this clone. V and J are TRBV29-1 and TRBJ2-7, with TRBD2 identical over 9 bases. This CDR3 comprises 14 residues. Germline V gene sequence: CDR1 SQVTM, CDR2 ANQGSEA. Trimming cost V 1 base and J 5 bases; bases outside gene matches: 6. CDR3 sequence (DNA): TGCAGCGTTGAAGGCAGCGGGAGGTCCCACGAGCAGTACTTC. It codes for CSVEGSGRSHEQYF.

The CDR3 region has the DNA TGTGCCATCAGTGAAATCCCGGGCAGGGTTGGAAACACCATATATTTT. This gives the protein CAISEIPGRVGNTIYF. The chain uses TRBV10-3 and TRBJ1-3, with D tentatively TRBD1 (5 bases). Germline CDR1 and CDR2: ENHRY and SYGVKD. The CDR3 covers 16 residues. Trimming shortened V by 3 bases and J by 3 bases, and 15 bases separated the two germline ends.

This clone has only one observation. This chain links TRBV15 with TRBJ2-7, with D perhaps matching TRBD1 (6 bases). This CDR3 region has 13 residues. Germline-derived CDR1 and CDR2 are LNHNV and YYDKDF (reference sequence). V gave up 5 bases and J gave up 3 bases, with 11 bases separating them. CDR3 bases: TGTGCCACCAGCCCCGACAGGAACTACGAGCAGTACTTC. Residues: CATSPDRNYEQYF.

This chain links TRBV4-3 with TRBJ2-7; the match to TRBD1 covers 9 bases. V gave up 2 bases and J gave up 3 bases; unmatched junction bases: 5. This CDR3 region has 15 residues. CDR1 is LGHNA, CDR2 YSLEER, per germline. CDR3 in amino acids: CASSQTRTGVYEQYF. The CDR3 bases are TGCGCCAGCAGCCAAACACGGACAGGGGTCTACGAGCAGTACTTC.

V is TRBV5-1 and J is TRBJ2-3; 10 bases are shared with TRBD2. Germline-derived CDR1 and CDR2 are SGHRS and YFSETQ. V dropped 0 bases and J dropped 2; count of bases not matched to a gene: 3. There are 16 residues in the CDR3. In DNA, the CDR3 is TGCGCCAGCAGCTTGGTAGCGGGGGGCCTCACAGATACGCAGTATTTT. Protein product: CASSLVAGGLTDTQYF.

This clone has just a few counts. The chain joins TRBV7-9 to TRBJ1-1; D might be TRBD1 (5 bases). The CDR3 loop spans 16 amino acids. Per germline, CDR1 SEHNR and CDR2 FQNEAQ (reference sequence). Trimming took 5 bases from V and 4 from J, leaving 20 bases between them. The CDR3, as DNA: TGTGCCAGCAGCCATCCGGGGCTGGGGGTTTTCACTGAAGCTTTCTTT. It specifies CASSHPGLGVFTEAFF.

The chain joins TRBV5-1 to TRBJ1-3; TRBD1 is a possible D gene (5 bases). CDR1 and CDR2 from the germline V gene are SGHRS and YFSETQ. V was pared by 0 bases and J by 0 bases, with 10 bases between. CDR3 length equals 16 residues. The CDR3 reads CASSLDVQGSGNTIYF. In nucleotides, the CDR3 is TGCGCCAGCAGCTTGGACGTCCAGGGCTCTGGAAACACCATATATTTT.

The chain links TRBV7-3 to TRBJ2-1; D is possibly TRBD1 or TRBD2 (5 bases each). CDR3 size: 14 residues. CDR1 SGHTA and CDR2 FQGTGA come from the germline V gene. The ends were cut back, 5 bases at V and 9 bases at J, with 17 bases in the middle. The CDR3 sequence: CASSLGAGGVEQFF. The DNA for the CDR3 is TGTGCCAGCAGCCTAGGGGCGGGTGGGGTTGAGCAGTTCTTC.

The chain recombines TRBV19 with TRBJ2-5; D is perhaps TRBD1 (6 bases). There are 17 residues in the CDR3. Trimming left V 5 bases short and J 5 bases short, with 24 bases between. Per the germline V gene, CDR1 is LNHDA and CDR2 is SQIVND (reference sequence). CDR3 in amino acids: CASSHGIQGLVRETQYF. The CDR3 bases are TGTGCCAGTAGTCACGGAATTCAGGGGTTAGTTCGCGAGACCCAGTACTTC. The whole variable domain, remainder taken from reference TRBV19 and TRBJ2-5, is DGGITQSPKYLFRKEGQNVTLSCEQNLNHDAMYWYRQDPGQGLRLIYYSQIVNDFQKGDIAEGYSVSREKKESFPLTVTSAQKNPTAFYLCASSHGIQGLVRETQYFGPGTRLLVL.

The DNA of the CDR3 is TGTGCCAGCAGTTTTGCAGCCTGGAGGTCCGAGCAGTACTTC. Translated: CASSFAAWRSEQYF. The chain links TRBV28 to TRBJ2-7, with D possibly being TRBD2 (5 bases). Deletions cut 3 bases from V and 6 bases from J, with 15 bases between. Germline V gene lookup returns CDR1 MDHEN and CDR2 SYDVKM. This CDR3 has 14 residues.

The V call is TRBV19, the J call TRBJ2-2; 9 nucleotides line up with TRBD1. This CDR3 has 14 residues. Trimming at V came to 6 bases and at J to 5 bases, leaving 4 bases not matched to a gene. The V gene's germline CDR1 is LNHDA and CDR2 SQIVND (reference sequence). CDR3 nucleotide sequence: TGTGCCAGTAGCCTGGACAGGGGAACCGGGGAGCTGTTTTTT. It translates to CASSLDRGTGELFF.

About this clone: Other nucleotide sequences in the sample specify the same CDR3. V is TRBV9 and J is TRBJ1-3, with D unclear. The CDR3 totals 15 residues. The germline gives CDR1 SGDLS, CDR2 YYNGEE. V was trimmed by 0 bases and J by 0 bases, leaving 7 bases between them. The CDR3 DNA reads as TGTGCCAGCAGCGTAGGTACCTCCTCTGGAAACACCATATATTTT. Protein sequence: CASSVGTSSGNTIYF.